These 25 T cell receptor beta chains were sequenced from one sample in a study of T cells after yellow fever vaccination. TCRdb recomputed calls from the 5' RACE reads with MiXCR, one row per CDR3 protein. Of 500,000 to 650,000 distinct CDR3 sequences in the sample, less than 20% were seen once. Material: PBMCs, obtained 5 to 6 days after the first yellow fever vaccination. Receptors originate from a young man who received the YFV17D yellow fever vaccine.

This clonotype was detected only a few times. V and J are TRBV4-1 and TRBJ1-1; 8 bases are shared with TRBD1. Germline lookup yields CDR1 MGHRA and CDR2 YSYEKL. Unmatched junction bases numbered 14, after V lost 7 bases and J lost 10 bases. CDR3 length equals 14 residues. CDR3 nucleotide sequence: TGCGCCAGCAACCTACGCCAGGGGGCGAAGGGAGCTTTCTTT. It specifies CASNLRQGAKGAFF.

This clonotype was recorded at least ten times. This chain connects TRBV7-2 to TRBJ2-2, with 9 nucleotides matching TRBD2. The CDR3 length is 16 residues. V dropped 5 bases and J dropped 7; count of bases not matched to a gene: 11. Looked up from germline, CDR1 is SGHTA and CDR2 is FQGNSA. This CDR3 is CASSPPRGGAHGELFF. The CDR3, as DNA: TGTGCCAGCAGCCCTCCTCGCGGGGGGGCCCACGGGGAGCTGTTTTTT.

V is TRBV29-1 and J is TRBJ2-1; 8 bases agree with TRBD2. V shed 7 bases, J shed 2 bases, and the junction held 1 base outside the gene matches. The CDR3 covers 12 residues. Germline V gives CDR1 SQVTM, CDR2 ANQGSEA. DNA for the CDR3: TGCAGCGCGGGGGGGCCCTACAATGAGCAGTTCTTC. Translated: CSAGGPYNEQFF.

This clonotype was seen ten or more times. The chain joins TRBV7-3 to TRBJ2-7, with TRBD1 matching over 7 bases. Germline assignment: CDR1 SGHTA and CDR2 FQGTGA. CDR3 length: 13 amino acids. V trimming: 4 bases; J trimming: 5 bases; junction bases outside the gene matches: 5. This CDR3 reads CASSSGTDHEQYF. CDR3 DNA: TGTGCCAGCAGCTCAGGGACAGACCACGAGCAGTACTTC.

The table lists this clonotype with a count of one. The chain combines TRBV3-1 with TRBJ2-5; D is ambiguous. The germline V gene has CDR1 LGHDT and CDR2 YNNKEL (reference sequence). The V and J ends lost 7 bases and 0 bases respectively, with 9 bases between them. This CDR3 is built from 13 residues. In nucleotides, the CDR3 is TGTGCCAGCACCTCTCGGTACCAAGAGACCCAGTACTTC. Amino acids: CASTSRYQETQYF.

The chain combines TRBV6-1 with TRBJ2-3; TRBD2 aligns across 12 bases. CDR3 size: 15 residues. Trimming removed 6 bases from V and 4 bases from J; junction bases left unmatched: 5. Germline CDR1 MNHNS, CDR2 SASEGT. CDR3 protein: CASSLAGGQADTQYF. In DNA, the CDR3 is TGTGCCAGCAGCCTAGCGGGGGGGCAAGCAGATACGCAGTATTTT.

This clonotype was counted a few times. V and J are TRBV11-2 and TRBJ2-7; TRBD1 aligns across 7 bases. Germline assignment: CDR1 SGHAT and CDR2 FQNNGV. The CDR3 loop spans 14 amino acids. V was clipped by 5 bases and J by 5 bases; unmatched bases: 9. DNA of the CDR3: TGTGCCAGCAGCCCTCCAGGGGGTAGAGACGAGCAGTACTTC. This translates into CASSPPGGRDEQYF.

This clonotype has more than one count but fewer than ten. The chain has TRBV29-1 and TRBJ2-1; maybe TRBD1 (6 bases). This CDR3 region has 13 residues. The germline V gene has CDR1 SQVTM and CDR2 ANQGSEA. V was pared by 4 bases and J by 3 bases, with 10 bases between. CDR3 region: CSVVGHFYNEQFF. In nucleotides, the CDR3 is TGCAGCGTTGTGGGACACTTCTACAATGAGCAGTTCTTC.

V gene TRBV5-1 combines with J gene TRBJ2-7; TRBD1 agrees at 7 bases. Germline assignment: CDR1 SGHRS and CDR2 YFSETQ. The length of the CDR3 is 14 residues. Trimming cost V 0 bases and J 5 bases; bases outside gene matches: 5. The CDR3 spells CASSLETGINEQYF. DNA of the CDR3: TGCGCCAGCAGCTTGGAGACAGGGATAAACGAGCAGTACTTC. Using reference TRBV5-1 and TRBJ2-7 for the parts outside the CDR3, the full variable domain is KAGVTQTPRYLIKTRGQQVTLSCSPISGHRSVSWYQQTPGQGLQFLFEYFSETQRNKGNFPGRFSGRQFSNSRSEMNVSTLELGDSALYLCASSLETGINEQYFGPGTRLTVT.

This chain joins TRBV7-9 and TRBJ2-3, with 7 bases matching TRBD2. CDR3 length: 14 amino acids. J was trimmed by 3 bases and V by 5 bases; bases with no gene match: 5. The germline gives CDR1 SEHNR, CDR2 FQNEAQ (reference sequence). CDR3 DNA sequence: TGTGCCAGCAGCACCGGGGGGTGGACAGATACGCAGTATTTT. It codes for CASSTGGWTDTQYF.

The rearrangement uses TRBV9 and TRBJ2-1; 14 nucleotides match TRBD2. Trimming cost V 5 bases and J 8 bases; bases outside gene matches: 6. Germline V gene data show CDR1 as SGDLS and CDR2 as YYNGEE. The CDR3 covers 15 residues. The CDR3 nucleotides read TGTGCCAGCAGGGCGACTAGCGGGGGGGCCGATGAGCAGTTCTTC. It translates to CASRATSGGADEQFF.

DNA for the CDR3: TGTGCCAGCAGTTTAGGACTAGCGGGTGCCTACGAGCAGTACGTC. Residues: CASSLGLAGAYEQYV. The chain carries TRBV6-5 and TRBJ2-7; 11 nucleotides line up with TRBD2. Germline trimming cut 4 bases from V and 2 bases from J; bases unmatched to any gene: 4. This CDR3 contains 15 residues. Germline CDR1 and CDR2: MNHEY and SVGAGI.

The chain couples TRBV7-2 to TRBJ2-3; TRBD2 aligns across 8 bases. The germline gives CDR1 SGHTA, CDR2 FQGNSA. CDR3 length equals 15 residues. The ends lost 4 bases at V and 2 bases at J; junction bases unmatched: 5. CDR3 sequence reads: CASSSIAGYTDTQYF. The CDR3, as DNA: TGTGCCAGCAGCTCCATAGCGGGGTACACAGATACGCAGTATTTT. The entire variable domain, with the rest obtained from reference TRBV7-2 and TRBJ2-3, is as follows: GAGVSQSPSNKVTEKGKDVELRCDPISGHTALYWYRQSLGQGLEFLIYFQGNSAPDKSGLPSDRFSAERTGGSVSTLTIQRTQQEDSAVYLCASSSIAGYTDTQYFGPGTRLTVL.

The gene calls are TRBV20-1 and TRBJ1-1; no definite D call. Germline CDR1 and CDR2: DFQATT and SNEGSKA (reference sequence). This CDR3 is 13 amino acids long. Trimming removed 5 bases from V and 0 bases from J, with 10 bases in between. Here the CDR3 reads CSAVRRVNTEAFF. As DNA, the CDR3 is TGCAGTGCTGTGCGTAGGGTGAACACTGAAGCTTTCTTT.

CDR3 sequence (DNA): TGTGCCTGGAGTGTAAATGCTCCGTTGGGTACGCAGTATTTT. This codes for CAWSVNAPLGTQYF. This chain joins TRBV30 and TRBJ2-3; D is undetermined. Trimming cost V 0 bases and J 8 bases, with 15 bases left between them. The CDR3 totals 14 residues. CDR1 is GTSNPN and CDR2 is SVGIG in the germline V gene (reference sequence).

CDR3 amino acids: CASSLAQRDEQFF. CDR3 in DNA: TGTGCCAGCAGTTTAGCGCAACGAGATGAGCAGTTCTTC. The chain employs TRBV12-3 or TRBV12-4 and TRBJ2-1; D not certain. The CDR3 is 13 residues long. V was trimmed by 0 bases and J by 8 bases, leaving 8 bases between them.

This sequence joins TRBV6-2 or TRBV6-3 and TRBJ1-1, with D unclear. Trimming left V 7 bases short and J 2 bases short, with 17 bases between. Germline loops: CDR1 MNHEY, CDR2 SVGEGT. The CDR3 has 15 amino acids. This chain's CDR3 is CASTERPWGNTEAFF. The CDR3 region has the DNA TGTGCCAGCACCGAACGGCCCTGGGGTAACACTGAAGCTTTCTTT.

The CDR3 DNA follows: TGCGCCAGCAGCCAAGATTTCCGGAACACTGAAGCTTTCTTT. It translates to CASSQDFRNTEAFF. J is TRBJ1-1 and V is TRBV4-3; no firm D call. Trimming left V 0 bases short and J 1 base short, with 6 bases between. Per germline, CDR1 LGHNA and CDR2 YSLEER. The CDR3 spans 14 residues.

This clonotype was observed a few times. The chain links TRBV20-1 to TRBJ2-5; possible D gene TRBD1, 5 bases. Germline V gives CDR1 DFQATT, CDR2 SNEGSKA (reference sequence). This CDR3 is 12 amino acids long. V was pared by 4 bases and J by 13 bases, with 19 bases between. Here the CDR3 reads CSANNADSRLYF. The CDR3 nucleotides read TGCAGTGCTAATAACGCCGACAGCCGCTTGTACTTC.

There are a few counts of this clonotype. The J gene is TRBJ1-1, the V gene TRBV9, with a tentative D call TRBD1 (6 bases). The V end was cut by 4 bases, the J end by 4 bases, with 14 bases between. This CDR3 has 14 amino acids. Germline V gene sequence: CDR1 SGDLS, CDR2 YYNGEE. CDR3: CASSPTGLSTEAFF. Here the CDR3 DNA reads TGTGCCAGCAGCCCAACAGGGTTGAGCACTGAAGCTTTCTTT.

V and J are TRBV4-1 and TRBJ2-4; D perhaps matches TRBD2 (6 bases). Per the germline V gene, CDR1 is MGHRA and CDR2 is YSYEKL. The CDR3 contains 15 residues. V gave up 0 bases and J gave up 7 bases, with 13 bases separating them. CDR3 nucleotide sequence: TGCGCCAGCAGCCAAGATCAAGGAGGGTGGAACATTCAGTACTTC. Translated, it gives CASSQDQGGWNIQYF.

This clonotype was picked up one time. J is TRBJ2-6 and V is TRBV28; D may be TRBD1 or TRBD2 (6 bases each). The CDR3 is 16 residues long. Germline CDR1 and CDR2: MDHEN and SYDVKM. V lost 2 bases and J 3 bases, leaving 11 bases between the germline ends. Here the CDR3 reads CASSLLGGSGANVLTF. CDR3 sequence (DNA): TGTGCCAGCAGTTTACTGGGGGGCAGTGGGGCCAACGTCCTGACTTTC.

The chain carries TRBV24-1 and TRBJ1-2; D is unresolved. The CDR3 covers 13 residues. V was trimmed by 3 bases and J by 8 bases, leaving 12 bases between them. The germline CDR1 and CDR2 sequences are KGHDR and SFDVKD. The CDR3 DNA reads TGTGCCACCAGTGATCGTCCTGAAGCCGGCTACACCTTC. Its protein product is CATSDRPEAGYTF.

This clonotype appeared a few times. The V and J genes are TRBV7-9 and TRBJ2-3; D unresolved. The V gene's germline CDR1 is SEHNR and CDR2 FQNEAQ (reference sequence). V was pared by 1 base and J by 9 bases, with 5 bases between. The CDR3 sequence is 11 residues long. The DNA of the CDR3 is TGTGCCAGCAGCTTAGGACTGACGCAGTATTTT. It encodes CASSLGLTQYF.

This clonotype showed up just a few times. The rearrangement uses TRBV7-6 and TRBJ1-6; D ambiguous. Trimming took off 1 base at V and 0 bases at J, with 13 bases between the two ends. This CDR3 has 18 residues. CDR1 and CDR2 (germline): SGHVS, FNYEAQ. In nucleotides, the CDR3 is TGTGCCAGCAGCTTAGTGGGAGGTGGGAGCTCCTATAATTCACCCCTCCACTTT. The encoded protein is CASSLVGGGSSYNSPLHF.